A selection of T cell receptor beta chains follows, all from one sample in a study of blood T cell repertoires in COVID-19. The table came from immunoSEQ multiplex PCR; TCRdb's copy has only in-frame clones and leaves some out. The repertoire holds about 100,000 clones, with 80% to 90% as singletons. The sequenced sample was peripheral blood. Receptor source: a human donor with COVID-19, enrolled during active disease. The donor label of this sample is uncertain. Both conserved end residues are part of each CDR3. Each record gives: CDR3 protein, CDR3 DNA, D gene, clone size, J gene, V gene. D genes are given only for firm matches. Rows may omit the clone size; those that give it use once, few, many or a size class.

CDR3aa: CASSLRRDRTYEQYF
CDR3nt: TGTGCCAGCAGCTTGCGGCGGGACAGAACCTACGAGCAGTACTTC
d_gene: .
abundance: .
j_gene: TRBJ2-7
v_gene: TRBV5-5

CDR3aa: CASSVGGGYGYTF
CDR3nt: TGTGCCAGCAGCGTGGGCGGGGGCTATGGCTACACCTTC
d_gene: .
abundance: .
j_gene: TRBJ1-2
v_gene: TRBV6-5

CDR3aa: CASGEGNQPQHF
CDR3nt: TGTGCCAGTGGGGAGGGCAATCAGCCCCAGCATTTT
d_gene: .
abundance: .
j_gene: TRBJ1-5
v_gene: TRBV27

CDR3aa: CASSPEDGNTEAFF
CDR3nt: TGTGCCAGCTCACCGGAGGACGGGAACACTGAAGCTTTCTTT
d_gene: .
abundance: .
j_gene: TRBJ1-1
v_gene: TRBV18

CDR3aa: CASSPVPGTGGGGVKNIQYF
CDR3nt: TGTGCCAGCAGCCCTGTCCCCGGGACAGGGGGAGGTGGTGTCAAAAACATTCAGTACTTC
d_gene: TRBD1
abundance: .
j_gene: TRBJ2-4
v_gene: TRBV5-5

CDR3aa: CASSLGQGPYGYTF
CDR3nt: TGTGCCAGCAGCTTGGGACAGGGACCCTATGGCTACACCTTC
d_gene: TRBD1
abundance: .
j_gene: TRBJ1-2
v_gene: TRBV13

CDR3aa: CASSIIPGLLNTEAFF
CDR3nt: TGTGCCAGTAGTATCATCCCTGGACTGCTGAACACTGAAGCTTTCTTT
d_gene: .
abundance: .
j_gene: TRBJ1-1
v_gene: TRBV19

CDR3aa: CASSLRQGATAFF
CDR3nt: TGTGCCAGCAGTTTAAGGCAGGGGGCAACAGCTTTCTTT
d_gene: TRBD1
abundance: .
j_gene: TRBJ1-1
v_gene: TRBV12-3/TRBV12-4

CDR3aa: CASSPPPGNTDTQYF
CDR3nt: TGTGCCAGCAGTCCCCCCCCAGGGAACACAGATACGCAGTATTTT
d_gene: .
abundance: .
j_gene: TRBJ2-3
v_gene: TRBV28

CDR3aa: CASSLSRGGQGRHNEQFF
CDR3nt: TGTGCCAGCAGTTTAAGTAGAGGGGGACAGGGCCGCCACAATGAGCAGTTCTTC
d_gene: TRBD1
abundance: .
j_gene: TRBJ2-1
v_gene: TRBV27

CDR3aa: CASSLSGMEKTQYF
CDR3nt: TGTGCCAGCAGTTTATCAGGGATGGAAAAGACCCAGTACTTC
d_gene: .
abundance: .
j_gene: TRBJ2-5
v_gene: TRBV28

CDR3aa: CASSLPDQPQHF
CDR3nt: TGTGCCAGCAGCCTCCCAGATCAGCCCCAGCATTTT
d_gene: .
abundance: .
j_gene: TRBJ1-5
v_gene: TRBV5-5

CDR3aa: CASSERRLLGLSNQPQHF
CDR3nt: TGTGCCAGCAGTGAAAGGCGCTTGCTAGGACTTAGCAATCAGCCCCAGCATTTT
d_gene: .
abundance: .
j_gene: TRBJ1-5
v_gene: TRBV6-1

CDR3aa: CAERQGADYGYTF
CDR3nt: TGTGCCGAAAGACAGGGGGCCGACTATGGCTACACCTTC
d_gene: TRBD1
abundance: .
j_gene: TRBJ1-2
v_gene: TRBV30

CDR3aa: CASSLGGPTFPNTGELFF
CDR3nt: TGTGCCAGCAGTTTGGGGGGGCCGACCTTCCCGAACACCGGGGAGCTGTTTTTT
d_gene: .
abundance: .
j_gene: TRBJ2-2
v_gene: TRBV7-8

CDR3aa: CASSIPLGSARTEAFF
CDR3nt: TGTGCCAGTAGCATCCCTTTGGGGAGCGCACGGACTGAAGCTTTCTTT
d_gene: .
abundance: .
j_gene: TRBJ1-1
v_gene: TRBV19

CDR3aa: CASSPDRDSNTEAFF
CDR3nt: TGTGCCAGCAGCCCCGACCGGGACAGCAACACTGAAGCTTTCTTT
d_gene: TRBD1
abundance: .
j_gene: TRBJ1-1
v_gene: TRBV6-5

CDR3aa: CASSRTTGLWDTQYF
CDR3nt: TGTGCCAGCAGCCGCACTACAGGGCTCTGGGATACGCAGTATTTT
d_gene: .
abundance: .
j_gene: TRBJ2-3
v_gene: TRBV11-1

CDR3aa: CASSPGMGGGRTDTQYF
CDR3nt: TGTGCCAGCAGCCCGGGTATGGGGGGGGGCCGCACAGATACGCAGTATTTT
d_gene: .
abundance: .
j_gene: TRBJ2-3
v_gene: TRBV11-3

CDR3aa: CASSLDDRGYGYTF
CDR3nt: TGTGCCAGCAGCTTAGATGACAGGGGCTATGGCTACACCTTC
d_gene: TRBD1
abundance: .
j_gene: TRBJ1-2
v_gene: TRBV7-8

CDR3aa: CASSSGTGVGALHF
CDR3nt: TGCGCCAGCAGCTCCGGGACAGGGGTCGGGGCCCTCCACTTT
d_gene: TRBD1
abundance: .
j_gene: TRBJ1-6
v_gene: TRBV5-1

CDR3aa: CASSPGTGQTSYNEQFF
CDR3nt: TGTGCCAGCAGTCCCGGGACAGGCCAGACCTCCTACAATGAGCAGTTCTTC
d_gene: TRBD1
abundance: .
j_gene: TRBJ2-1
v_gene: TRBV27

CDR3aa: CASSQDSRLSYEQYF
CDR3nt: TGCGCCAGCAGCCAGGACAGCCGCTTATCCTACGAGCAGTACTTC
d_gene: .
abundance: .
j_gene: TRBJ2-7
v_gene: TRBV4-1

CDR3aa: CASSRLAGQTGELFF
CDR3nt: TGTGCCAGCAGCAGACTAGCGGGGCAGACCGGGGAGCTGTTTTTT
d_gene: TRBD2
abundance: .
j_gene: TRBJ2-2
v_gene: TRBV6-6

CDR3aa: CAWSRVRGIAFF
CDR3nt: TGTGCCTGGAGCCGCGTAAGGGGGATAGCTTTCTTT
d_gene: .
abundance: .
j_gene: TRBJ1-1
v_gene: TRBV30

CDR3aa: CASSVFSGGETQYF
CDR3nt: TGTGCCAGCAGTGTGTTTAGCGGGGGAGAGACCCAGTACTTC
d_gene: TRBD2
abundance: few
j_gene: TRBJ2-5
v_gene: TRBV2

CDR3aa: CASSSVTRGGYTF
CDR3nt: TGTGCCAGCAGCTCCGTGACCCGGGGAGGCTACACCTTC
d_gene: .
abundance: .
j_gene: TRBJ1-2
v_gene: TRBV11-3